Ten or more counts support the clone carrying this TCR beta chain. The antigen remains undetermined. Between the trimmed V and J ends, which lost 1 base and 2 bases, there was a span of 11 bases. Per germline, CDR1 LNHNV and CDR2 YYDKDF (reference sequence). The CDR3 runs to 15 residues. Each CDR3 protein gets one entry after TCRdb re-called the multiplex PCR reads with MiXCR. The profile covers under 150,000 distinct CDR3 sequences, with approximately 20% appearing a single time and roughly 2.7% taken by the ten largest. Samples came from axillary lymph nodes draining the breast cancer. These data come from a study of breast tumors, draining lymph nodes, adjacent tissues. General study points: Most tumor T cells seemingly derive from lymph node, then expand in tumor. Luminal-like breast cancer showed significantly greater tumor-nontumor repertoire similarity than basal-like breast cancer did. Tumor repertoires ranked between lymph nodes and nontumor tissue in diversity, with V and J gene preferences.

The gene calls are TRBV15 and TRBJ2-5; D may correspond to TRBD1 or TRBD2 (6 bases each). The TCR comes from a female donor with breast cancer. Some clones in this sample may be carry-over from other donors' samples. The sequenced sample was axillary lymph node tissue. The CDR3 spells CATSRAGAGQETQYF. CDR3 coding DNA: TGTGCCACCAGCAGAGCGGGGGCAGGTCAAGAGACCCAGTACTTC.